These T cell receptor beta chains were read from a single sample in a study of CD8 T cells in Susac syndrome. MiXCR was run by TCRdb on the immunoSEQ multiplex PCR reads, yielding one entry per CDR3 protein. This table has roughly 150,000 distinct CDR3 sequences, approximately 95% appearing once. The sample comprised CD4+ T cells from PBMCs. These receptors were obtained from a human donor with Susac syndrome. Each CDR3 is given with its conserved first and last residue. D genes are given only for firm matches. Not all rows give a size; the values are once, few, many and, for expanded clones, a class.

TRBV19	.	TRBJ2-6	.	TGTGCCAGTACCCCGAGCTCAGATGGGGCCAACGTCCTGACTTTC	CASTPSSDGANVLTF
TRBV14	once	TRBJ2-3	TRBD2	TGTGCCAGCAGCCAAGAAGAGGACGGGGGGGCAGATACGCAGTATTTT	CASSQEEDGGADTQYF
TRBV24-1	once	TRBJ2-3	.	TGTGCCACCAGTGACCGGTCAGATACGCAGTATTTT	CATSDRSDTQYF
TRBV5-4	.	TRBJ1-3	.	TGTGCCAGCAGCGCGGACAGCCAAGGAAACACCATATATTTT	CASSADSQGNTIYF
TRBV5-1	.	TRBJ2-7	.	TGCGCCAGCAGCTCCGTGGACTACGAGCAGTACTTC	CASSSVDYEQYF
TRBV2	.	TRBJ2-5	.	TGTGCCAGCAACCTTATGGAGACCCAGTACTTC	CASNLMETQYF
TRBV4-1	.	TRBJ2-4	.	TGCGCCAGCAGCCAAGGGGAAGGGAGAGTTCAGTACTTC	CASSQGEGRVQYF
TRBV18	.	TRBJ1-5	.	TGTGCCAGCTCACCACCGGGCACAGATCAGCCCCAGCATTTT	CASSPPGTDQPQHF
TRBV3-1	.	TRBJ2-3	TRBD2	TGTGCCAGCAGCCAACCCTTAGCGGGGACCAACACAGATACGCAGTATTTT	CASSQPLAGTNTDTQYF
TRBV3-1	.	TRBJ2-5	TRBD2	TGTGCCAGCAGTCGAAGACTAGCGGGGCAAGAGACCCAGTACTTC	CASSRRLAGQETQYF
TRBV5-1	.	TRBJ1-2	TRBD1	TGCGCCAGCAGCTTGGACCGGGGACAGGGGCCCCTCAACTATGGCTACACCTTC	CASSLDRGQGPLNYGYTF
TRBV20-1	once	TRBJ1-5	.	TGCAGTGCTTCCGCACGACGGAACAATCAGCCCCAGCATTTT	CSASARRNNQPQHF
TRBV29-1	.	TRBJ2-1	.	TGCAGCGTTGAAAGATCCCTAGGCAATGAGCAGTTCTTC	CSVERSLGNEQFF
TRBV5-1	.	TRBJ2-1	.	TGCGCCAGCAGCTTGACGGGGGCTGTCTACAATGAGCAGTTCTTC	CASSLTGAVYNEQFF
TRBV5-4	.	TRBJ2-7	.	TGTGCCAGCCACGAAGGGAAGCGCGGAAACGAGCAGTACTTC	CASHEGKRGNEQYF
TRBV18	few	TRBJ2-5	.	TGTGCCAGCTCGCCGGACAGACAAGAGACCCAGTACTTC	CASSPDRQETQYF
TRBV9	.	TRBJ1-3	TRBD1	TGTGCCAGCAGCGAGGGGGCCTCTGGAAACACCATATATTTT	CASSEGASGNTIYF
TRBV24-1	.	TRBJ2-5	.	TGTGCCACCAGTGACGCAGGGCGGGGAGAGACCCAGTACTTC	CATSDAGRGETQYF
TRBV9	.	TRBJ2-2	.	TGTGCCAGCAGCCCCCGAATGGCTAGGAGCACCGGGGAGCTGTTTTTT	CASSPRMARSTGELFF
TRBV12-3/TRBV12-4	.	TRBJ2-1	.	TGTGCCAGCAGTTTCTGGGCGGGCAATGAGCAGTTCTTC	CASSFWAGNEQFF
TRBV4-1	once	TRBJ2-5	TRBD2	TGCGCCAGCAGCCAAGGGCCCCCCGGGGGTAGCGGGGGGCAAGAGACCCAGTACTTC	CASSQGPPGGSGGQETQYF
TRBV2	.	TRBJ2-3	.	TGTGCCAGCAGTCAACTAGAGGGCACAGATACGCAGTATTTT	CASSQLEGTDTQYF
TRBV29-1	.	TRBJ1-2	.	TGCAGCGTTGCGGGGGGGCCGGTCTATGGCTACACCTTC	CSVAGGPVYGYTF
TRBV7-9	.	TRBJ2-2	TRBD1	TGTGCCAGCAGCTCGGGACAGCTCGGGGAGCTGTTTTTT	CASSSGQLGELFF
TRBV9	.	TRBJ2-3	.	TGTGCCAGCACCCTTAGATGGGGCGGGGCAGATACGCAGTATTTT	CASTLRWGGADTQYF
TRBV29-1	once	TRBJ1-2	TRBD1	TGCAGCGTTGGGGCAGGACAGGGTGTATCTCCACGGTTC	CSVGAGQGVSPRF
TRBV7-9	.	TRBJ1-6	.	TGTGCCAGCAGCTTAGAACAGTATAATTCACCCCTCCACTTT	CASSLEQYNSPLHF
TRBV15	.	TRBJ1-2	.	TGTGCCACCAGCAGAGAGGGAACAGGGAGGGATGGCTACACCTTC	CATSREGTGRDGYTF
TRBV6-1	.	TRBJ2-7	TRBD1	TGTGCCAGCAGCGCTTATGGGACAGGAGATCCCTACGAGCAGTACTTC	CASSAYGTGDPYEQYF
TRBV9	once	TRBJ1-6	.	TGTGCCAGCAGCGTATGGAATTCACCCCTCCACTTT	CASSVWNSPLHF
TRBV5-4	.	TRBJ2-7	.	TGTGCCAGCAGCTTGGCGTCAGGCGACCCCTACGAGCAGTACTTC	CASSLASGDPYEQYF
TRBV3-1	.	TRBJ1-1	.	TGTGCCAGCAGCTCCCTAAAAAACACTGAAGCTTTCTTT	CASSSLKNTEAFF
TRBV20-1	.	TRBJ1-2	.	TGCAGTGCAGCGCTTGTAGGCCAAGGTGAGGGCTACACCTTC	CSAALVGQGEGYTF
TRBV29-1	.	TRBJ2-3	.	TGCAGCGTTTCCGGGGGACAGATAGGTACGCAGTATTTT	CSVSGGQIGTQYF
TRBV20-1	.	TRBJ2-7	.	TGCAGTGCAGCCCCGGCAAGCAGCTCCTACGAGCAGTACTTC	CSAAPASSSYEQYF
TRBV19	once	TRBJ2-7	.	TGTGCCAGTAGTGAGGGGGGGGCCTTCGGGGAGCAGTACTTC	CASSEGGAFGEQYF
TRBV18	.	TRBJ2-3	.	TGTGCCAGCTCCCCGAAGGGAGATACGCAGTATTTT	CASSPKGDTQYF
TRBV20-1	once	TRBJ2-5	TRBD2	TGCAGTGGGGGGCTAGCGGGGCCAGCCGGGGAGACCCAGTACTTC	CSGGLAGPAGETQYF
TRBV12-3/TRBV12-4	.	TRBJ1-6	.	TGTGCCAGCAGTTTGACGCACTCCTATAATTCACCCCTCCACTTT	CASSLTHSYNSPLHF
TRBV20-1	.	TRBJ1-2	.	TGCAGTGCTACCAGGGACTCCATAAGCGGCTACACCTTC	CSATRDSISGYTF
TRBV20-1	.	TRBJ2-3	TRBD2	TGCAGTGCAACCACACTAGCGGGGGGCACAGATACGCAGTATTTT	CSATTLAGGTDTQYF
TRBV19	.	TRBJ2-1	.	TGTGCCAGTAGGGACACCAACGGCGATGAGCAGTTCTTC	CASRDTNGDEQFF
TRBV14	.	TRBJ2-5	.	TGTGCCAGCAGCCTACCTGGAACGGAGACCCAGTACTTC	CASSLPGTETQYF
TRBV7-8	.	TRBJ2-6	.	TGTGCCAGTGAAACGACTGGGGCCAACGTCCTGACTTTC	CASETTGANVLTF
TRBV11-2	.	TRBJ1-1	.	TGTGCCAGCAGCTTAGAAGGGCCCACTGAAGCTTTCTTT	CASSLEGPTEAFF
TRBV5-1	.	TRBJ1-6	.	TGCGCCAGCAGCTTGGGTATGGGTTCACCCCTCCACTTT	CASSLGMGSPLHF
TRBV5-1	.	TRBJ2-1	TRBD1	TGCGCCAGCAGCTCGACAGGGAATGAGCAGTTCTTC	CASSSTGNEQFF
TRBV12-3/TRBV12-4	.	TRBJ1-2	TRBD1	TGTGCCAGCAGCCTTTCGGGACAGGGACAAGGCTACACCTTC	CASSLSGQGQGYTF
TRBV12-5	.	TRBJ2-1	.	TGTGCTAGTGGTTTGGGGGACAATGAGCAGTTCTTC	CASGLGDNEQFF
TRBV4-2	.	TRBJ1-1	TRBD1	TGTGCCAGCAGCCAAGTGGGACAGGGAGGCCCGGAAGCTTTCTTT	CASSQVGQGGPEAFF
TRBV11-2	once	TRBJ2-7	.	TGTGCCAGCAGCTTAGAGACTACCACACACGAGCAGTACTTC	CASSLETTTHEQYF
TRBV12-3/TRBV12-4	.	TRBJ1-2	.	TGTGCCAGCAGTCCCGGGACCCGAGCAGGCTATGGCTACACCTTC	CASSPGTRAGYGYTF
TRBV13	.	TRBJ2-5	.	TGTGCCAGCAGCCCTCCGGGTTTCGGGGAGACCCAGTACTTC	CASSPPGFGETQYF
TRBV3-1	.	TRBJ1-3	.	TGTGCCAGCAGCCAAAACACAGGGCTTGGAAACACCATATATTTT	CASSQNTGLGNTIYF
TRBV11-2	.	TRBJ1-1	.	TGTGCCAGCAGCTCCCCCGTCAGGGTTGCTCCTCAACGGATGAACACTGAAGCTTTCTTT	CASSSPVRVAPQRMNTEAFF
TRBV20-1	.	TRBJ1-2	.	TGCAGTGCTAGCAAACTACAGGACTACTATGGCTACACCTTC	CSASKLQDYYGYTF
TRBV14	.	TRBJ1-2	.	TGTGCCAGCAGCCAAGATCAAAACTATGGCTACACCTTC	CASSQDQNYGYTF
TRBV19	.	TRBJ1-2	.	TGTGCCACGAGAGAACGGGGCTACACCTTC	CATRERGYTF
TRBV5-4	.	TRBJ1-2	TRBD1	TGTGCCAGCATTTCCGCTGACAGGGCTTATGGCTACACCTTC	CASISADRAYGYTF
TRBV7-9	.	TRBJ1-1	.	TGTGCCAGCAGCTTAGCGGGTGGGGGCGAAGCTTTCTTT	CASSLAGGGEAFF